This T cell receptor beta chain came from a study of graft-versus-host responses after intestinal transplantation. Note on this clone: Its antigen is unknown.

From germline, CDR1 is MNHEY and CDR2 SMNVEV (reference sequence). V lost 3 bases to trimming and J lost 0 bases, with 8 bases between them. This CDR3 is built from 14 residues. Libraries were prepared by immunoSEQ multiplex PCR; TCRdb keeps only in-frame clonotypes and omits some of them. This sample has tens of thousands of clones, with around 93% found just once. The sequence came from a human donor who received an intestinal transplant. The sample here was unstimulated CD8+ T cells sorted from spleen or lymph node cells, taken before intestinal transplant. V is TRBV27 and J is TRBJ1-1; D remains unclear. CDR3 sequence reads: CASSLGRLNTEAFF. The CDR3 DNA follows: TGTGCCAGCAGTTTGGGCAGACTGAACACTGAAGCTTTCTTT.